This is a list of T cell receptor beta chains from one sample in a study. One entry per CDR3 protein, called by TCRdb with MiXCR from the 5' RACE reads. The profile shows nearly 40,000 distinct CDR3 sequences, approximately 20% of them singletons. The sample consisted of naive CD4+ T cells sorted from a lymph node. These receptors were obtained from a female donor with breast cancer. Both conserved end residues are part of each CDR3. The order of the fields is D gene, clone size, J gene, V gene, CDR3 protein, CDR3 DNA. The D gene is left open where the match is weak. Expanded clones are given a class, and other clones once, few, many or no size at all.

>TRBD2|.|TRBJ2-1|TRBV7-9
CASSHPSGRINEQFF
TGTGCCAGCAGCCATCCTAGCGGGAGGATCAATGAGCAGTTCTTC
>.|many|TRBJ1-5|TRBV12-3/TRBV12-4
CASSVGQPQHF
TGTGCCAGTAGTGTGGGCCAGCCCCAGCATTTT
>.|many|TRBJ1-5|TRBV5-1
CASSLDGYSNQPQHF
TGCGCCAGCAGCTTGGATGGCTATAGCAATCAGCCCCAGCATTTT
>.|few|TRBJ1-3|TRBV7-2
CASSEQGVGGNTIYF
TGTGCCAGCAGCGAACAGGGAGTGGGTGGAAACACCATATATTTT
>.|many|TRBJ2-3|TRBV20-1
CTALGNTDTQYF
TGCACCGCACTTGGAAACACAGATACGCAGTATTTT
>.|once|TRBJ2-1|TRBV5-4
CASSFNNEQFF
TGTGCCAGCAGCTTTAACAATGAGCAGTTCTTC
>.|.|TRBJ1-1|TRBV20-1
CSSIVPDMNTEAFF
TGCAGTTCTATAGTCCCGGACATGAACACTGAAGCTTTCTTT
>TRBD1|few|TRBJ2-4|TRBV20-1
CSARAGTGDIQYF
TGCAGTGCTAGAGCCGGGACAGGGGACATTCAGTACTTC
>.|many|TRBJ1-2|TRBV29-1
CSVQRNSDYGYTF
TGCAGCGTTCAAAGGAATTCCGACTATGGCTACACCTTC
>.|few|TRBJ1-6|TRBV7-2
CASSSRDLRNSPLHF
TGTGCCAGCAGCTCACGGGACTTGAGGAATTCACCCCTCCACTTT
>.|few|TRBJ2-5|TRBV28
CASSYTGDAGARETQYF
TGTGCCAGCAGTTACACAGGGGATGCGGGAGCTCGGGAGACCCAGTACTTC
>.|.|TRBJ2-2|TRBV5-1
CASSPGGTGITGELFF
TGCGCCAGCAGCCCGGGAGGGACAGGGATCACCGGGGAGCTGTTTTTT
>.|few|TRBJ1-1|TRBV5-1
CASSRLQAMNTEAFF
TGCGCCAGCAGCCGCCTACAGGCCATGAACACTGAAGCTTTCTTT
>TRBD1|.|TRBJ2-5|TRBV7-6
CASSSFTGGQETQYF
TGTGCCAGCAGCTCTTTCACAGGGGGCCAAGAGACCCAGTACTTC
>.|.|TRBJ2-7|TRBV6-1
CASSARPGPEQYF
TGTGCCAGCAGTGCTAGGCCGGGGCCCGAGCAGTACTTC
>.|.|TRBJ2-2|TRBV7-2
CASSERVTGELFF
TGTGCCAGCAGCGAGCGGGTCACCGGGGAGCTGTTTTTT
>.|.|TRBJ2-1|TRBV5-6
CASSLNLNGSPSGQFF
TGTGCCAGCAGCTTAAATCTTAACGGCAGCCCTTCGGGACAGTTCTTC
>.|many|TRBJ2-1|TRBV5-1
CASSYQYNEQFF
TGCGCCAGCAGCTATCAGTACAATGAGCAGTTCTTC
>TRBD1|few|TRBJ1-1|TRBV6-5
CASSWDRDTEAFF
TGTGCCAGCAGTTGGGACAGGGACACTGAAGCTTTCTTT
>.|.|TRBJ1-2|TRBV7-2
CANSFHPLDRQRGYTF
TGTGCCAACAGCTTCCATCCACTGGACAGACAGAGAGGCTACACCTTC
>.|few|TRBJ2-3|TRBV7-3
CASSDGLSTDTQYF
TGTGCCAGCTCGGACGGTCTCAGCACAGATACGCAGTATTTT
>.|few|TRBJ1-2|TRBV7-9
CASTTEGFYGYTF
TGTGCCAGCACCACTGAGGGATTCTATGGCTACACCTTC
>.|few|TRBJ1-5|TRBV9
CASSVAGANQPQHF
TGTGCCAGCAGCGTAGCTGGGGCCAATCAGCCCCAGCATTTT
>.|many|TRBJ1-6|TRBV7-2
CASSHGGPSPLHF
TGTGCCAGCAGCCACGGGGGCCCTTCACCCCTCCACTTT
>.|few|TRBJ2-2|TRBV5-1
CASGRGTDTGELFF
TGCGCCAGCGGCAGGGGTACGGACACCGGGGAGCTGTTTTTT
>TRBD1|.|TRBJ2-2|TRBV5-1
CASSPGQGAFGELFF
TGCGCCAGCAGCCCAGGACAGGGGGCGTTCGGGGAGCTGTTTTTT
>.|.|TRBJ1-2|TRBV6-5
CASRAPGRDYGYTF
TGTGCCAGCAGAGCCCCTGGACGGGACTATGGCTACACCTTC
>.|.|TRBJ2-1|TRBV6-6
CASSSTGDNEQFF
TGTGCCAGCAGTTCGACAGGAGACAATGAGCAGTTCTTC
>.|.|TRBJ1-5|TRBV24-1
CATSSPDLGQPQHF
TGTGCCACCAGTTCCCCGGACCTCGGTCAGCCCCAGCATTTT
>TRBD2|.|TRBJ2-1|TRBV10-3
CAISELAGNDEQFF
TGTGCCATCAGTGAACTAGCGGGGAACGATGAGCAGTTCTTC
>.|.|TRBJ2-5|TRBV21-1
CASKGSEEQGGETQYF
TGTGCCAGCAAGGGTTCGGAGGAACAGGGTGGAGAGACCCAGTACTTC
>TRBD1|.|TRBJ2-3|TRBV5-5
CASSLRTGPGTRYF
TGTGCCAGCAGCTTACGGACAGGCCCTGGTACGCGGTATTTT
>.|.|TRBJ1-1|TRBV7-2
CASSLALTVVNTEAFF
TGTGCCAGCAGCTTAGCGCTTACAGTGGTGAACACTGAAGCTTTCTTT
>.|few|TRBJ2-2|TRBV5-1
CASSFSEGEAGELFF
TGCGCCAGCAGCTTCTCCGAGGGCGAGGCCGGGGAGCTGTTTTTT
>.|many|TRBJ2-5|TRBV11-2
CASSLNMGKQETQYF
TGTGCCAGCAGCTTAAATATGGGCAAACAAGAGACCCAGTACTTC
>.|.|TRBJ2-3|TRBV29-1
CSVAQDTDTQYF
TGCAGCGTTGCTCAGGACACAGATACGCAGTATTTT
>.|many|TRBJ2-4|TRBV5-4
CASSNTGKDIQYF
TGTGCCAGCAGCAATACAGGGAAAGACATTCAGTACTTC
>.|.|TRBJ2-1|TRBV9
CASSVVWDSPGEQFF
TGTGCCAGCAGCGTAGTGTGGGACTCGCCCGGTGAGCAGTTCTTC
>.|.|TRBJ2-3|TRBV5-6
CASTRSMRGVTDTQYF
TGTGCCAGCACCCGTAGCATGAGGGGGGTCACAGATACGCAGTATTTT
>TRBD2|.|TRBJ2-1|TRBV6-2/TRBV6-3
CASSYSLGGRGYNEQFF
TGTGCCAGCAGTTACTCGTTGGGCGGGAGGGGGTACAATGAGCAGTTCTTC